This TCR beta chain emerged from a study of T cell responses to AZD1222 COVID-19 vaccine. Pooling was applied to second doses at about 4 or about 12 weeks. As for this clone: Its antigen is as yet unknown.

Study-level points and caveats: Nearly half of the spike-specific TCRs reportedly recognize variant regions that carry no mutations. CD4 TCRs associated with vaccination spanned spike, dominating at 160-218 and 743-854. A mostly white British donor set with more females was recruited, and clonal diversity was possibly underestimated.

Measured with immunoSEQ multiplex PCR; TCRdb has only the in-frame clones, and not every one. The sample consists of some 150,000 clones, approximately 87% of them appearing once. Looked up from germline, CDR1 is MNHEY and CDR2 is SMNVEV (reference sequence). This CDR3 has 14 residues. The germline V and J ends were trimmed by 5 bases and 9 bases, with 17 bases remaining between them. This TCR was sampled from an adult who received the AZD1222 COVID-19 vaccine. The sample in question was peripheral blood, obtained 28 days after the second AZD1222 dose. This chain uses TRBV27 with TRBJ1-5; maybe TRBD1 (5 bases). Written as DNA, the CDR3 is TGTGCCAGCAGTATTGAGGGACCTAGTGGGCCCCAGCATTTT. Translated: CASSIEGPSGPQHF.